Presented here are 12 T cell receptor beta chains from one specimen sequenced in a study of early T cells in non-severe SARS-CoV-2 infection. TCRdb reprocessed the 5' RACE reads via MiXCR and lists one record per CDR3 protein. The sample lists 40,000 to 55,000 distinct CDR3 sequences; around 9.5% were seen once. The sequenced sample consisted of whole blood. All receptors derive from an adult who was a healthcare worker with PCR-confirmed SARS-CoV-2 infection or an uninfected control (not recorded which).

The rearrangement joins TRBV10-1 to TRBJ1-1; a weak D match, TRBD1 (5 bases). V dropped 3 bases and J dropped 6 bases, with 11 bases sitting between them. This CDR3 is built from 13 residues. Germline assignment: CDR1 WNHNN and CDR2 SYGVQD (reference sequence). CDR3 loop: CASSDPGRPEAFF. As DNA, the CDR3 is TGCGCCAGCAGTGACCCAGGGCGTCCTGAAGCTTTCTTT.

The table lists this clonotype with many counts. The gene calls are TRBV5-4 and TRBJ1-1; D unresolved. Germline lookup yields CDR1 SGHNT and CDR2 YYREEE (reference sequence). This CDR3 region has 15 residues. The V end lost 6 bases, the J end lost 1 base, and 16 bases lay between the germline ends. The CDR3 sequence is CASTPSDRSNTEAFF. The CDR3 DNA reads as TGTGCCAGCACCCCCTCCGATCGTTCGAACACTGAAGCTTTCTTT.

This clonotype has ten or more counts. The gene calls are TRBV7-9 and TRBJ2-7, with no clear D. V dropped 2 bases and J dropped 2 bases, with 13 bases sitting between them. The CDR3 extends over 15 amino acids. Germline CDR1 reads SEHNR; CDR2 reads FQNEAQ (reference sequence). CDR3: CASSLSLGRTYEQYF. The CDR3 DNA reads as TGTGCCAGCAGCTTATCCCTAGGCAGGACCTACGAGCAGTACTTC.

The chain links TRBV9 to TRBJ2-1, with 7 positions matching TRBD1. V lost 4 bases and J lost 9; bases outside the gene matches: 13. The CDR3 loop spans 15 amino acids. Germline lookup yields CDR1 SGDLS and CDR2 YYNGEE. The DNA of the CDR3 is TGTGCCAGCAGCCCACAGGGGCCTATCTGGGGTGAGCAGTTCTTC. Its protein product is CASSPQGPIWGEQFF.

This clonotype was detected ten times or more. The chain has TRBV25-1 and TRBJ1-2; possibly TRBD1 for D (5 bases). This CDR3 contains 17 residues. The germline gives CDR1 MGHDK, CDR2 SYGVNS. Deletions cut 4 bases from V and 5 bases from J, with 23 bases between. CDR3: CASSAHAGTIGIYGYTF. As DNA, the CDR3 is TGTGCCAGCAGTGCACACGCCGGGACGATCGGAATATATGGCTACACCTTC.

The V gene is TRBV27, the J gene TRBJ1-2, with 10 bases lining up with TRBD1. The V gene end was trimmed by 3 bases and the J gene end by 6 bases; junction bases not matched to a gene: 13. Germline V CDR1 and CDR2: MNHEY, SMNVEV (reference sequence). The CDR3 covers 17 residues. CDR3 sequence: CASSFLSTGGILDGYTF. As DNA, the CDR3 is TGTGCCAGCAGTTTCCTCTCGACAGGGGGCATTTTGGATGGCTACACCTTC.

V and J are TRBV5-8 and TRBJ2-1; unclear D gene. Trimming pared 3 bases from V and 0 bases from J, leaving 4 bases between. CDR3 length: 13 residues. CDR1 is SGHTS, CDR2 YDEGEE, per germline. The CDR3 nucleotides read TGTGCCAGCAGCTACCTCTCCTACAATGAGCAGTTCTTC. Amino acid sequence: CASSYLSYNEQFF.

This clonotype was seen at least ten times. The chain joins TRBV12-3 or TRBV12-4 to TRBJ2-7; D uncertain. CDR3 length equals 14 residues. V shed 4 bases and J shed 2 bases, with 12 bases lying between them. CDR3 DNA: TGTGCCAGCAGTTGGGCCCAGGCTCCCTACGAGCAGTACTTC. It specifies CASSWAQAPYEQYF.

This sequence joins TRBV4-1 and TRBJ2-1; 14 bases agree with TRBD2. The CDR3 runs to 18 residues. The trim removed 1 base at V and 0 bases at J, leaving 2 bases unmatched. In germline, CDR1 is MGHRA, CDR2 YSYEKL. The CDR3 DNA sequence: TGCGCCAGCAGCCAAGTCGGACTAGCGGGAGGCTCCTACAATGAGCAGTTCTTC. It codes for CASSQVGLAGGSYNEQFF.

The rearrangement uses TRBV20-1 and TRBJ2-1, with 11 positions matching TRBD2. This CDR3 is built from 16 residues. Germline values: CDR1 DFQATT, CDR2 SNEGSKA (reference sequence). With 4 bases clipped from V and 2 bases from J, the junction kept 7 bases outside the gene matches. The CDR3 loop is CSATPGLAVPYNEQFF. In DNA form, the CDR3 reads TGCAGTGCTACACCGGGACTAGCGGTCCCCTACAATGAGCAGTTCTTC.

This clonotype was counted many times. V is TRBV28 and J is TRBJ2-6; perhaps D is TRBD1 or TRBD2 (5 bases each). The CDR3 covers 15 residues. From germline, CDR1 is MDHEN and CDR2 SYDVKM. Trimming took 11 bases from V and 0 from J, leaving 14 bases between them. As DNA, the CDR3 is TGTGCCGGGGGAGCTTCGACCTCTGGGGCCAACGTCCTGACTTTC. Residues: CAGGASTSGANVLTF.

Only a few counts were recorded for this clonotype. The chain links TRBV2 to TRBJ2-3; maybe TRBD2 (6 bases). The CDR3 length is 15 residues. Between the trimmed V and J ends, which lost 7 bases and 0 bases, there was a span of 14 bases. The germline CDR1 and CDR2 sequences are SNHLY and FYNNEI. The CDR3, as DNA: TGTGCCAGCACGCGGGGTAGCTCGAGCACAGATACGCAGTATTTT. Its protein is CASTRGSSSTDTQYF.